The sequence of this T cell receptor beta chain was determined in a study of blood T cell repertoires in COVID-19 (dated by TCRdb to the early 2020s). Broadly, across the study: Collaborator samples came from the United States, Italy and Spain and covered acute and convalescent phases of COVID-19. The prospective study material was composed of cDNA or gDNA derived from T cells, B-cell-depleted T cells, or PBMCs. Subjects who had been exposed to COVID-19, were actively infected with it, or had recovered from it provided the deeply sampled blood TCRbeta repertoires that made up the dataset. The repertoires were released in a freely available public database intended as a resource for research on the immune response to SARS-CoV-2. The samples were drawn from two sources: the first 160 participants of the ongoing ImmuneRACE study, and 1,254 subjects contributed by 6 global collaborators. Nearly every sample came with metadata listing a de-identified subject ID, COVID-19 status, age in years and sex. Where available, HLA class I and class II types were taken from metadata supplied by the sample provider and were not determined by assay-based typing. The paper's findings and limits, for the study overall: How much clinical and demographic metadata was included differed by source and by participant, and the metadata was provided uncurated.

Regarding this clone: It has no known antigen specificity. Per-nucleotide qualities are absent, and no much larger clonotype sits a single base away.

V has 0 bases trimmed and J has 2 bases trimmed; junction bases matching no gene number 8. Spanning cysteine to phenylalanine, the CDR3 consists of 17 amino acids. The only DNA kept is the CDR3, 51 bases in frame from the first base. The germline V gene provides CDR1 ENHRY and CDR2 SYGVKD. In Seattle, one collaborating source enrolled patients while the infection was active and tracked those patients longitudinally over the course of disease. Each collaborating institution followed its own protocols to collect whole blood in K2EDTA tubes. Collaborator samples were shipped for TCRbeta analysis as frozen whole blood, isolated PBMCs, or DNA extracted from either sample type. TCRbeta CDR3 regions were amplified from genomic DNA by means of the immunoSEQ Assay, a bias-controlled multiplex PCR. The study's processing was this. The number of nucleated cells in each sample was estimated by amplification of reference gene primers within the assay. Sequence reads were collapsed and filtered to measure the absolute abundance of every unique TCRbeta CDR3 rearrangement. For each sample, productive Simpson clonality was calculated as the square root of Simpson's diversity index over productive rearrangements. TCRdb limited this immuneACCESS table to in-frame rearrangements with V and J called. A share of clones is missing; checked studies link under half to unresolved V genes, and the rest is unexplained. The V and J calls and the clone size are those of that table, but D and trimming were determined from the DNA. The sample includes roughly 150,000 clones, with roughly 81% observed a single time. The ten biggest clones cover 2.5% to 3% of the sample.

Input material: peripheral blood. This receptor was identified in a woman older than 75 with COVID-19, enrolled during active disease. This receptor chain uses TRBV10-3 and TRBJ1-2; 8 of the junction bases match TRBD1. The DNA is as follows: TGTGCCATCAGTGAGTCGCGGACAGGGAGTGTGAACTATGGCTACACCTTC. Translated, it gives CAISESRTGSVNYGYTF.